Below are 7 T cell receptor beta chains sequenced from a single sample in a study of control samples from healthy donors and cancer patients. Sequenced by immunoSEQ multiplex PCR; TCRdb stores in-frame clones only, minus some. There are roughly 18,000 clones in the sample; approximately 90% occur only once, and approximately 9.3% lies in the top ten. Sequenced input: PBMCs. The source is a woman aged 60-75 years with head and neck cancer.

The CDR3 here is CASSFGQGSNNEQFF. The CDR3 nucleotides are TGTGCCAGCAGTTTCGGACAGGGGTCTAACAATGAGCAGTTCTTC. The chain joins TRBV28 to TRBJ2-1; 9 nucleotides align to TRBD1. Germline V CDR1 and CDR2: MDHEN, SYDVKM. Unmatched junction bases numbered 5, after V lost 3 bases and J lost 5 bases. The CDR3 is 15 residues long.

This rearrangement joins TRBV6-2 or TRBV6-3 to TRBJ2-3; 8 bases fit TRBD1. There are 15 residues in the CDR3. With 5 bases clipped from V and 4 bases from J, the junction kept 8 bases outside the gene matches. The V gene's germline CDR1 is MNHEY and CDR2 SVGEGT. As DNA, the CDR3 is TGTGCCAGCAGTCCCCGGGACAGGTTCGCAGATACGCAGTATTTT. Amino acids: CASSPRDRFADTQYF.

Notes on this clone: As the CDR3 is not closed by the conserved phenylalanine or tryptophan, this likely results from a read error. The CDR3 region is CASSLTGLRTDTQYS. CDR3 DNA: TGTGCCAGCAGCCTGACAGGGCTCCGGACAGATACGCAGTATTCT. The chain has TRBV27 and TRBJ2-3; 7 positions match TRBD1. Germline lookup yields CDR1 MNHEY and CDR2 SMNVEV (reference sequence). This CDR3 region has 15 residues. With V trimmed by 6 bases and J by 3 bases, 9 bases remained unmatched.

The chain couples TRBV27 to TRBJ2-7, with a tentative D call TRBD1 (6 bases). V was shortened by 5 bases and J by 3 bases, with 17 bases between the two germline ends. This CDR3 has 15 amino acids. Germline V CDR1 and CDR2: MNHEY, SMNVEV (reference sequence). Here the CDR3 reads CASSKSRTVNYEQYF. Here the CDR3 DNA reads TGTGCCAGCAGTAAATCCAGGACAGTTAACTACGAGCAGTACTTC.

V usage is TRBV30 and J usage is TRBJ2-7; the match to TRBD2 covers 7 bases. The CDR3 spans 15 residues. Unmatched junction bases numbered 8, after V lost 0 bases and J lost 3 bases. Germline V gene data show CDR1 as GTSNPN and CDR2 as SVGIG (reference sequence). DNA for the CDR3: TGTGCCTGGAGTGTGGCACCGGGGAGGGGCTACGAGCAGTACTTC. It translates to CAWSVAPGRGYEQYF. The full variable domain, rest sourced from reference TRBV30 and TRBJ2-7, is SQTIHQWPATLVQPVGSPLSLECTVEGTSNPNLYWYRQAAGRGLQLLFYSVGIGQISSEVPQNLSASRPQDRQFILSSKKLLLSDSGFYLCAWSVAPGRGYEQYFGPGTRLTVT.

This clone was recorded a few times. V is TRBV7-2 and J is TRBJ2-7, with 8 bases lining up with TRBD1. The CDR3 is 14 residues long. V lost 7 bases and J lost 4; bases outside the gene matches: 9. Germline lookup yields CDR1 SGHTA and CDR2 FQGNSA. CDR3 sequence (DNA): TGTGCCAGCACCCCCCAGACAGGGGCTTACGAGCAGTACTTC. Its translation: CASTPQTGAYEQYF.

V gene TRBV13 combines with J gene TRBJ1-6; TRBD1 might be the D (5 bases). Germline CDR1 is PRHDT and CDR2 is FYEKMQ (reference sequence). V was pared by 2 bases and J by 8 bases, with 16 bases between. This CDR3 region has 16 residues. The CDR3 sequence: CASSLRSSRGDSPLHF. The CDR3 region has the DNA TGTGCCAGCAGCTTACGCTCTAGTCGAGGGGATTCACCCCTCCACTTT.